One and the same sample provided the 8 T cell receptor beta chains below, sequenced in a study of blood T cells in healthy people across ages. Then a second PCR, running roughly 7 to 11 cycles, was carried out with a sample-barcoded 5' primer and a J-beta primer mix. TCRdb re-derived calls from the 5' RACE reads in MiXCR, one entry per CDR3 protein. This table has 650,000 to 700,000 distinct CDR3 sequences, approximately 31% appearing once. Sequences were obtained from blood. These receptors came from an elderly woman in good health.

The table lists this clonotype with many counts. The CDR3 nucleotides read TGTGCCAGCAGCTTAGATCGCAGGGAGGCAGAGACCCAGTACTTC. This sequence encodes CASSLDRREAETQYF. The chain recombines TRBV11-2 with TRBJ2-5; D is possibly TRBD2 (6 bases). The CDR3 runs 15 residues. Trimming pared 0 bases from V and 4 bases from J, leaving 12 bases between. From germline, CDR1 is SGHAT and CDR2 FQNNGV.

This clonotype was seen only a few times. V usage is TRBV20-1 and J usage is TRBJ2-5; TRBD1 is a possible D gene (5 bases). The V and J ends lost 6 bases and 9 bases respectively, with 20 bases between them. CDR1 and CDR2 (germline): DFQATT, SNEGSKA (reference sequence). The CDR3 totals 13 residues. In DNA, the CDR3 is TGCAGTGCCCCAGGCCAGGGTTTAGGGGCCCAGTACTTC. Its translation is CSAPGQGLGAQYF.

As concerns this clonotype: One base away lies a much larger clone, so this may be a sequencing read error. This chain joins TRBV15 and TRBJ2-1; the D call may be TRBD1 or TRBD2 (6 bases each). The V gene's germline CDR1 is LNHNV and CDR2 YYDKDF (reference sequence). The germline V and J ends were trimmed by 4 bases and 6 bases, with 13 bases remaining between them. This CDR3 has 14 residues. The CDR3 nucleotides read TGTGCCACCAGCACCTTCAAGGGGGGCAATGAGCAGTTCTTC. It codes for CATSTFKGGNEQFF.

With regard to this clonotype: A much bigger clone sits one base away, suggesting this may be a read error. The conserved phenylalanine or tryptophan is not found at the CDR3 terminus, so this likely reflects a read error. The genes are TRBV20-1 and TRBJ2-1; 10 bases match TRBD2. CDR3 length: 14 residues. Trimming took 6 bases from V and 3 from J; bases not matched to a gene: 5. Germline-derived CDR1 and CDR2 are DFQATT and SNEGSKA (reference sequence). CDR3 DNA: TGCAGTGCAGGGCCTAGCGGGGGCTACAATGAGCAGTTCCTC. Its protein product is CSAGPSGGYNEQFL.

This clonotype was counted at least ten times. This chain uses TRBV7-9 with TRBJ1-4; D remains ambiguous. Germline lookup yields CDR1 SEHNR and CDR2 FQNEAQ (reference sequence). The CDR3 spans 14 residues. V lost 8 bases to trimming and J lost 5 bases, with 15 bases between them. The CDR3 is CASGRTSRNEKLFF. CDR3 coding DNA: TGTGCCAGCGGACGGACTTCCCGAAATGAAAAACTGTTTTTT.

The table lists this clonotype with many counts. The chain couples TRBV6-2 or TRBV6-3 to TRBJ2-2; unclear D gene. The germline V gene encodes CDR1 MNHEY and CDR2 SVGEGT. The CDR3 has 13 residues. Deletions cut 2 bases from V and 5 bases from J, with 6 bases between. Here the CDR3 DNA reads TGTGCCAGCAGTTACCTTTCAACCGGGGAGCTGTTTTTT. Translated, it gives CASSYLSTGELFF.

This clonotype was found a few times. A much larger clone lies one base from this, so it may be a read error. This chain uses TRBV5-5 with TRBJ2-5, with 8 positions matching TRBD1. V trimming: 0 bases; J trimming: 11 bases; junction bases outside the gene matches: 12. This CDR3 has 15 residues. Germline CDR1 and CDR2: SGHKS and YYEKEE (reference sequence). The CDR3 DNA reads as TGTGCCAGCAGCTTGGCCAGGGGGCTGATGGATGAGCAGTACTTC. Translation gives CASSLARGLMDEQYF.

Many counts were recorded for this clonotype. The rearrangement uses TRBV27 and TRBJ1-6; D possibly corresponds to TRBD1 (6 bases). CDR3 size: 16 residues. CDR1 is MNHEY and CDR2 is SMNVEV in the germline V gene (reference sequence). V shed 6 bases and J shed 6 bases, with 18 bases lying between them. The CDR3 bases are TGTGCCAGCAGCCCCAGGGGAGGACAGTTTAATTCACCCCTCCACTTT. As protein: CASSPRGGQFNSPLHF.